A single sample is the source of the 21 T cell receptor beta chains below, sequenced in a study of tumor and adjacent non-tumor tissue in lung cancer. The template was RNA from unsorted bulk tissue. This non-tumor lung sample came from over 3 cm beyond the tumor edge. TCRbeta libraries were built with three rounds of nested PCR, modified from ARM-PCR. TCRdb passed the multiplex PCR reads through MiXCR, listing each CDR3 protein once. The data hold fewer than 100,000 distinct CDR3 sequences, with approximately 73% observed a single time. Sample: distant non-tumor lung tissue. The receptors derive from a woman between 45 and 60 years old with non-small cell lung cancer.

This clonotype was seen a few times. One end of the junction is discordant with germline, which a read error may explain. The rearrangement joins TRBV29-1 to TRBJ2-1, with TRBD2 as a possible D gene (5 bases). The CDR3 is 16 residues long. The germline V gene has CDR1 SQVTM and CDR2 ANQGSEA. The CDR3 sequence is CNVESPTRSSYNEQFF. The CDR3 DNA reads TGCAACGTTGAATCCCCAACTAGGAGCTCCTACAATGAGCAGTTCTTC.

As for this clonotype: Compared with germline, one end of the junction differs, possibly owing to a read error. This sequence joins TRBV6-2 or TRBV6-3 and TRBJ1-2; possibly TRBD1 for D (5 bases). Germline V gene sequence: CDR1 MNHEY, CDR2 SVGEGT. This CDR3 region has 15 residues. CDR3 protein: CVSSVSRGDAYGHTF. The CDR3, as DNA: TGTGTCAGCTCAGTTTCAAGAGGGGATGCCTATGGCCACACCTTC.

About this clonotype itself: The CDR3 ends on some other residue instead of the conserved phenylalanine or tryptophan, so this is likely a read error. This chain uses TRBV29-1 with TRBJ2-2, with unresolved D. Germline V gene sequence: CDR1 SQVTM, CDR2 ANQGSEA. The CDR3 consists of 12 residues. The ends were cut back, 7 bases at V and 4 bases at J, with 10 bases in the middle. The CDR3 spells CSDGDFTGELFL. The CDR3, as DNA: TGCAGCGATGGAGATTTCACCGGGGAGCTGTTTTTA.

Remarks on this clonotype: One end of the junction varies from germline; a read error may be responsible. The chain has TRBV29-1 and TRBJ2-5; 8 nucleotides line up with TRBD1. The CDR3 totals 15 residues. Germline V lookup: CDR1 SQVTM, CDR2 ANQGSEA. CDR3 sequence reads: CNVRQGASPGETQYF. The CDR3 bases are TGCAACGTTCGTCAGGGGGCTTCACCCGGGGAGACCCAGTACTTC. The whole variable domain, filled in from reference TRBV29-1 and TRBJ2-5, reads SAVISQKPSRDICQRGTSLTIQCQVDSQVTMMFWYRQQPGQSLTLIATANQGSEATYESGFVIDKFPISRPNLTFSTLTVSNMSPEDSSIYLCNVRQGASPGETQYFGPGTRLLVL.

As regards this clonotype: One junction end disagrees with the germline gene, perhaps due to a read error. The V call is TRBV11-2, the J call TRBJ2-3; D ambiguous. The CDR3 spans 14 residues. Germline CDR1 is SGHAT and CDR2 is FQNNGV. CDR3 nucleotides: TGTACCAGCCGAGACTCGACCGGTTCAGATACCCAGTATTTT. It codes for CTSRDSTGSDTQYF. Together with reference TRBV11-2 and TRBJ2-3, the CDR3 gives the full variable domain: EAGVAQSPRYKIIEKRQSVAFWCNPISGHATLYWYQQILGQGPKLLIQFQNNGVVDDSQLPKDRFSAERLKGVDSTLKIQPAKLEDSAVYLCTSRDSTGSDTQYFGPGTRLTVL.

In the case of this clonotype: Compared with germline, one end of the junction differs, possibly owing to a read error. The gene calls are TRBV4-1 and TRBJ2-4; TRBD2 is a possible D gene (5 bases). Germline V CDR1 and CDR2: MGHRA, YSYEKL. The CDR3 totals 16 residues. This chain's CDR3 is CGSSQGKERAENIQYF. The CDR3 DNA sequence: TGCGGCAGCAGCCAAGGAAAGGAGAGGGCTGAAAACATTCAGTACTTC.

In this sample, this clonotype turned up once. J is TRBJ2-2 and V is TRBV4-1, with D tentatively TRBD2 (5 bases). V shed 11 bases and J shed 7 bases, with 17 bases lying between them. The CDR3 runs 13 residues. CDR1 and CDR2 from the germline V gene are MGHRA and YSYEKL. The CDR3 spells CAGTWEYIGELFF. CDR3 DNA: TGCGCCGGCACGTGGGAGTACATCGGGGAGCTGTTTTTT.

This clonotype was observed once. A much larger clone differs by one base, so this may be a read error. V usage is TRBV5-1 and J usage is TRBJ2-7; 7 bases are a match to TRBD1. Germline CDR1 is SGHRS and CDR2 is YFSETQ. The CDR3 totals 15 residues. With 7 bases clipped from V and 3 bases from J, the junction kept 13 bases outside the gene matches. This CDR3 is CASSTLGQPHYEQYF. CDR3 coding DNA: TGCGCCAGCTCCACCCTGGGACAGCCACACTACGAGCAGTACTTC.

As concerns this clonotype: The CDR3 end shows no conserved phenylalanine or tryptophan, and so a read error is likely. This rearrangement joins TRBV10-1 to TRBJ2-7; 11 bases are a match to TRBD2. The CDR3 runs to 14 residues. Germline assignment: CDR1 WNHNN and CDR2 SYGVQD (reference sequence). The CDR3 DNA reads TGTGCCAGCATTGAACTAGCGGGAGTAAGTGAGCAGTACTTA. Amino acid sequence: CASIELAGVSEQYL.

This clonotype was seen a few times. The CDR3 does not close with the conserved phenylalanine or tryptophan, likely indicating a read error. The chain combines TRBV10-2 with TRBJ2-3; D is uncertain. CDR3 size: 11 residues. Trimming took off 10 bases at V and 4 bases at J, with 9 bases between the two ends. From germline, CDR1 is WSHSY and CDR2 SAAADI. For the CDR3, the DNA is TGCGCCACTCGACACTCAGATACGCAGTATTTG. Translating gives CATRHSDTQYL.

Comment on this clonotype: One end of the junction is discordant with germline, which a read error may explain. The V call is TRBV11-2, the J call TRBJ2-1; 8 positions agree with TRBD2. Germline lookup yields CDR1 SGHAT and CDR2 FQNNGV. The CDR3 has 14 amino acids. In nucleotides, the CDR3 is TGTGCCAGCAGCTTAAATGGGGGGACTAGTGGGCAGTCCTTC. This codes for CASSLNGGTSGQSF.

With regard to this clonotype: A much larger clone is a single base away; this may be a read error. The chain carries TRBV7-2 and TRBJ2-5, with 9 bases identical to TRBD2. CDR1 is SGHTA and CDR2 is FQGNSA in the germline V gene. J gave up 4 bases and V 10 bases, and 10 bases lay outside the gene matches. The CDR3 sequence is 14 residues long. The CDR3 region has the DNA TGTGCCACGAGAGTTAGCGGGAGTTCAGAGACCCAGTACTTC. Amino acids: CATRVSGSSETQYF.

A single count supports this clonotype. An end of the junction does not agree with germline; a read error may underlie this. The chain employs TRBV11-2 and TRBJ1-5; D is ambiguous. In germline, CDR1 is SGHAT, CDR2 FQNNGV. The CDR3 is made up of 13 amino acids. The CDR3 loop is CASSLELQQPHHF. The CDR3 coding sequence is TGTGCCAGCAGCCTAGAACTTCAGCAGCCTCATCATTTT. Combining the CDR3 with reference TRBV11-2 and TRBJ1-5 gives the whole variable domain EAGVAQSPRYKIIEKRQSVAFWCNPISGHATLYWYQQILGQGPKLLIQFQNNGVVDDSQLPKDRFSAERLKGVDSTLKIQPAKLEDSAVYLCASSLELQQPHHFGDGTRLSIL.

A note on this clonotype: A read error may account for a junction end that differs from germline. The chain recombines TRBV28 with TRBJ1-5; D uncertain. The CDR3 length is 12 residues. CDR1 is MDHEN, CDR2 SYDVKM, per germline. The CDR3 region is CTSSSGIQPQHF. CDR3 coding DNA: TGTACCAGCAGTTCCGGGATCCAGCCCCAGCATTTT.

By frequency in the sample, this clonotype is medium-sized. The chain links TRBV11-2 to TRBJ2-1, with D perhaps matching TRBD2 (5 bases). Trimming removed 1 base at V and 3 bases at J, with 7 bases between. Germline V lookup: CDR1 SGHAT, CDR2 FQNNGV. The CDR3 contains 14 residues. The CDR3, as DNA: TGTGCCAGCAGCTTAGGGACTGTCTACAATGAGCAGTTCTTC. It specifies CASSLGTVYNEQFF. The complete variable domain, with remaining parts taken from reference TRBV11-2 and TRBJ2-1, reads EAGVAQSPRYKIIEKRQSVAFWCNPISGHATLYWYQQILGQGPKLLIQFQNNGVVDDSQLPKDRFSAERLKGVDSTLKIQPAKLEDSAVYLCASSLGTVYNEQFFGPGTRLTVL.

Concerning this clonotype: Germline is not matched at one junction end, which may reflect a read error. The rearrangement joins TRBV10-2 to TRBJ2-2, with D hard to call. Per germline, CDR1 WSHSY and CDR2 SAAADI. The CDR3 has 11 amino acids. DNA for the CDR3: TGCGCCAGCGGCCCCGTGGGGAAGCTCTTTTTT. It is translated as CASGPVGKLFF.

Worth noting for this clonotype: Its ends do not fully match the called genes, so a read error is possible. The chain has TRBV6-1 and TRBJ2-5; possibly TRBD1 or TRBD2 for D (6 bases each). The CDR3 is made up of 14 amino acids. Germline CDR1 and CDR2: MNHNS and SASEGT. CDR3: CARSERRGQETRYF. As DNA, the CDR3 is TGTGCCAGGAGTGAAAGGAGGGGACAAGAGACGCGGTACTTC.

As regards this clonotype: An end of the junction does not agree with germline; a read error may underlie this. The rearrangement uses TRBV10-3 and TRBJ2-7; tentative D call: TRBD1 (5 bases). The CDR3 runs to 16 residues. Germline lookup yields CDR1 ENHRY and CDR2 SYGVKD. The CDR3 here is CAISNRGLGWSYEQYF. The CDR3 bases are TGTGCCATCAGCAATAGGGGTTTGGGATGGTCCTACGAACAGTACTTC.

Details on this clonotype: A junction end diverges from the germline sequence, so it may reflect a read error. The chain uses TRBV5-1 and TRBJ1-1; tentatively, D is TRBD1 (6 bases). CDR3 length equals 13 residues. CDR1 is SGHRS and CDR2 is YFSETQ in the germline V gene. The CDR3 nucleotides are TGCGCCAGCGGCTTTGGGGGCCACACTGGAGTTTTCTTT. Its translation: CASGFGGHTGVFF.

Within the sample, this clonotype is medium-sized. The chain joins TRBV7-9 to TRBJ2-5, with unresolved D. Germline V CDR1 and CDR2: SEHNR, FQNEAQ (reference sequence). Trimming stripped 3 bases from V and 2 bases from J, with 7 bases between. This CDR3 has 13 amino acids. CDR3 nucleotide sequence: TGTGCCAGCAGCTTCATGACACAAGAGACCCAGTACTTC. Translating it yields CASSFMTQETQYF.

To note about this clonotype: At one end, the junction sequence differs from germline, possibly due to a read error. The chain carries TRBV4-1 and TRBJ2-5, with D possibly being TRBD2 (5 bases). Germline lookup yields CDR1 MGHRA and CDR2 YSYEKL. This CDR3 comprises 16 residues. The CDR3 here is CASSQEGAGDQENQYF. DNA for the CDR3: TGCGCCAGCAGTCAAGAGGGCGCCGGAGACCAAGAGAACCAGTACTTC.